One TCR beta chain is described in this entry. Antigen unknown. The table came from immunoSEQ multiplex PCR; TCRdb's copy has only in-frame clones and leaves some out. Of about 68,000 clones listed, about nine tenths are singletons. The sample belongs to a study of cytotoxic CD8 clonotypes in ibrutinib-treated CLL. The study, taken as a whole, reports: Clonality measured at baseline exceeded age-matched healthy donors, tracking circulating CD8+ T-cell counts.

The V and J ends lost 5 bases and 3 bases respectively, with 14 bases between them. The CDR3 runs 14 residues. From germline, CDR1 is SGHTA and CDR2 FQGTGA. This clonotype was sampled from a human donor with chronic lymphocytic leukemia. This material consisted of PBMCs, taken after 12 months of ibrutinib treatment. This chain connects TRBV7-3 to TRBJ2-7; D might be TRBD2 (6 bases). This CDR3 reads CASSPDGSLYEQYF. In nucleotides, the CDR3 is TGTGCCAGCAGCCCGGACGGGAGCCTCTACGAGCAGTACTTC.